The rows below give T cell receptor beta chains drawn from one sample of a study of cytomegalovirus exposure and HLA in healthy donors. Data came from immunoSEQ multiplex PCR; TCRdb stores just in-frame clones and leaves some out. The sample shows about 88,000 clones, more than 80% of them seen only once. Sequenced input: PBMCs. Receptors were obtained from a man in his late teens or twenties in good health and CMV-seronegative. The CDR3 runs from the conserved cysteine through the conserved F or W. D genes are given only for firm matches. Clone size appears in some rows only: once, few, many, or a class for an expanded clone.

cdr3_length j_call clone_size d_call v_call cdr3_nt cdr3_aa
16 TRBJ2-7 - - TRBV5-1 TGCGCCAGCAGGGAGGAGGGGGCGCCGATTTTTCTCAAGCAGTACTTC CASREEGAPIFLKQYF
13 TRBJ2-2 - - TRBV7-6 TGTGCCAGCAGACCCATTGGGCGCGTGGAGCTGTTTTTT CASRPIGRVELFF
13 TRBJ1-1 - - TRBV6-5 TGTGCCAGCAGTCTACAGGGGAACACTGAAGCTTTCTTT CASSLQGNTEAFF
14 TRBJ1-5 - - TRBV21-1 TGTGCCAGCAGCAGGAACAGGTTCAATCAGCCCCAGCATTTT CASSRNRFNQPQHF
13 TRBJ1-1 - - TRBV6-4 TGTGCCAGCAGTGAATCAGGGAATACCGAAGCTTTCTTT CASSESGNTEAFF
15 TRBJ2-7 - TRBD1 TRBV6-5 TGTGCCAGCAAGGCCGACAGGGCTGGGAACTACGAGCAGTACTTC CASKADRAGNYEQYF
12 TRBJ2-3 - - TRBV5-1 TGCGCCAGCAGCTCAAACACAGATACGCAGTATTTT CASSSNTDTQYF
13 TRBJ1-2 - - TRBV7-9 TGTGCCAGCAGTTCGTCCTTATACTATGGCTACACCTTC CASSSSLYYGYTF
15 TRBJ2-4 - - TRBV15 TGTGCCACCAGCAGAGCCACAGGGATTGGAAACATTCAGTACTTC CATSRATGIGNIQYF
17 TRBJ2-7 - TRBD2 TRBV2 TGTGCCAGCAGGTGGCCGCGGGGGGGGGCAGCGGCCTACGAGCAGTACTTC CASRWPRGGAAAYEQYF
14 TRBJ1-1 - - TRBV6-6 TGTGCCAGCAGTTACTCGACAGTGTACACTGAAGCTTTCTTT CASSYSTVYTEAFF
12 TRBJ2-1 once - TRBV11-2 TGTGCCAGCAGCTTCTCGGGCAATGAGCAGTTCTTC CASSFSGNEQFF
13 TRBJ2-7 - - TRBV5-6 TGTGCCAGCAGCTTTGGGTTCTCAGGTCCGCAGTACTTC CASSFGFSGPQYF
16 TRBJ1-2 - - TRBV29-1 TGCAGCGTTGAAGATCACCCCGGACTGGATAACTATGGCTACACCTTC CSVEDHPGLDNYGYTF
14 TRBJ2-1 - TRBD1 TRBV7-9 TGTGCCAGCAGCTTCCCGACAGGGGTGAATGAGCAGTTCTTC CASSFPTGVNEQFF
16 TRBJ1-2 - - TRBV7-7 TGTGCCAGCAGCCACGGGTCGGGCCTCCCCCGGGGTGGCTACACCTTC CASSHGSGLPRGGYTF
17 TRBJ2-5 - TRBD2 TRBV5-1 TGCGCCAGCAGCTTGGAAGGTTCTAGCGGGAGACGCGAGACCCAGTACTTC CASSLEGSSGRRETQYF
16 TRBJ1-3 - TRBD1 TRBV7-2 TGTGCCAGCAGCTTAAGTAGCGGACAGGGAGGAAACACCATATATTTT CASSLSSGQGGNTIYF
14 TRBJ2-3 - - TRBV6-4 TGTGCCAGCAGTGACTCGATAGATTCGTACACGCAGTATTTT CASSDSIDSYTQYF
13 TRBJ2-7 few TRBD1 TRBV28 TGTGCCAGCAGAAAGACAGGGTTCTACGAGCAGTACTTC CASRKTGFYEQYF
15 TRBJ2-1 - TRBD1 TRBV5-4 TGTGCCAGCAGCTCCGGACAGGGCAATTACGGTGAGCAGTTCTTC CASSSGQGNYGEQFF
14 TRBJ2-7 - TRBD1 TRBV7-2 TGTGCCAGCAGCTGGGGACAGGGGAGCTACGAGCAGTACTTC CASSWGQGSYEQYF
17 TRBJ2-1 - - TRBV28 TGTGCCAGCAGTTCCTCACAGGATGCGAGCTCCTACAATGAGCAGTTCTTC CASSSSQDASSYNEQFF
17 TRBJ2-7 few TRBD2 TRBV4-1 TGCGCCAGCAGCCAAGTGATCGCTAGCGGGAGCACCTACGAGCAGTACTTC CASSQVIASGSTYEQYF
15 TRBJ1-5 once TRBD1 TRBV30 TGTGCCTGGAGGCCCACAGGGGTCTTAAATCAGCCCCAGCATTTT CAWRPTGVLNQPQHF
14 TRBJ1-2 - - TRBV27 TGTGCCAGCAGTTTTGAGACAGGAGACTATGGCTACACCTTC CASSFETGDYGYTF
12 TRBJ1-5 - - TRBV10-3 TGTGCCACCAGCCCAGGGTATCAGCCCCAGCATTTT CATSPGYQPQHF
14 TRBJ2-2 - - TRBV15 TGTGCCACCAGTCGCTACTTGCCCACCGGGGAGCTGTTTTTT CATSRYLPTGELFF
15 TRBJ2-1 - - TRBV4-3 TGCGCCAGCAGCCAAGATGGTGCCAGGTACAATGAGCAGTTCTTC CASSQDGARYNEQFF
17 TRBJ1-5 - - TRBV12-2 TGTGCAAGTCGCTCGCGCCGGGATCCCAAGGGCAATCAGCCCCAGCATTTT CASRSRRDPKGNQPQHF
13 TRBJ2-2 - - TRBV19 TGTGCCAGTAGTATAGCCTCCTACGGGGAGCTGTTTTTT CASSIASYGELFF
12 TRBJ2-3 - - TRBV27 TGTGCCAGCAGTAGAGGTTCAGATACGCAGTATTTT CASSRGSDTQYF
12 TRBJ2-2 - - TRBV6-1 TGTGCCAGCAGGGGTGGGCCCGGGGAGCTGTTTTTT CASRGGPGELFF